Below, 27 T cell receptor beta chains from the same sample are listed, as sequenced in a study of low-dose radiotherapy and immunotherapy resistance in tumors. A constant-region primer paired with the V-primer adapter amplified TCRs over about 19 PCR cycles. TCRdb called the reads again in MiXCR, with one record for every CDR3 protein. Among some 52,000 distinct CDR3 sequences, roughly 33% were seen once, and the ten largest hold 8.2%. Time point specified: after trial treatment. Treatment described: LDRT plus nivolumab, ipilimumab, low-dose cyclophosphamide and aspirin (RACIN trial). This material consisted of PBMCs, taken after low-dose radiotherapy plus immunotherapy. All receptors derive from a male donor with rectosigmoid adenocarcinoma.

As for this clonotype: This likely stems from a read error, as it lies one base from a far larger clone. CDR3 in DNA: TGTGCCAGCAGCCAAAGGACAGGGACCCTTTACGAGCAGTTCTTC. Its protein is CASSQRTGTLYEQFF. This sequence joins TRBV4-2 and TRBJ2-1; 8 bases line up with TRBD1. The CDR3 contains 15 residues. The junction had 10 bases not matched to a gene; V was cut back by 2 bases and J by 10 bases. The germline CDR1 and CDR2 sequences are LGHNA and YNFKEQ.

The chain links TRBV11-2 to TRBJ2-7; 16 bases match TRBD2. V gave up 3 bases and J gave up 4 bases; unmatched junction bases: 6. CDR1 and CDR2 from the germline V gene are SGHAT and FQNNGV. This CDR3 contains 17 residues. For the CDR3, the DNA is TGTGCCAGCAGCTTGGGGACTAGCGGGAGGGCCATGTACGAGCAGTACTTC. As protein: CASSLGTSGRAMYEQYF. Full variable domain (missing parts from reference TRBV11-2 and TRBJ2-7): EAGVAQSPRYKIIEKRQSVAFWCNPISGHATLYWYQQILGQGPKLLIQFQNNGVVDDSQLPKDRFSAERLKGVDSTLKIQPAKLEDSAVYLCASSLGTSGRAMYEQYFGPGTRLTVT.

This clonotype has at least ten counts. J is TRBJ2-7 and V is TRBV2; D is unclear. Trimming took off 3 bases at V and 0 bases at J, with 12 bases between the two ends. The CDR3 spans 15 residues. Germline assignment: CDR1 SNHLY and CDR2 FYNNEI. In DNA, the CDR3 is TGTGCCAGCAGTGATGGAGCCTTCCCCTCCTACGAGCAGTACTTC. It specifies CASSDGAFPSYEQYF.

This clonotype came up many times. V usage is TRBV6-2 or TRBV6-3 and J usage is TRBJ1-5; D is unclear. The CDR3 runs 12 residues. V lost 6 bases to trimming and J lost 11 bases, with 14 bases between them. Germline V gene lookup returns CDR1 MNHEY and CDR2 SVGEGT. CDR3 amino acids: CASRTMGSAQHF. The CDR3 DNA follows: TGTGCCAGCAGGACTATGGGGTCAGCCCAGCATTTT.

This chain uses TRBV29-1 with TRBJ2-3; unclear D gene. This CDR3 spans 11 amino acids. Deletions cut 4 bases from V and 2 bases from J, with 4 bases between. Germline V lookup: CDR1 SQVTM, CDR2 ANQGSEA. The CDR3 loop is CSVGATDTQYF. CDR3 coding DNA: TGCAGCGTTGGGGCCACAGATACGCAGTATTTT.

This clonotype was seen ten or more times. The V and J genes are TRBV28 and TRBJ2-2; the match to TRBD2 covers 14 bases. This CDR3 has 15 residues. The V segment lost 8 bases and the J segment 6 bases; nucleotides outside the gene matches: 5. Germline CDR1 reads MDHEN; CDR2 reads SYDVKM. The CDR3 sequence is CASDGLAGGAGELFF. CDR3 nucleotides: TGTGCCAGCGACGGACTAGCGGGAGGTGCCGGGGAGCTGTTTTTT.

This clonotype was seen at least ten times. This chain uses TRBV5-1 with TRBJ1-1; maybe TRBD1 (5 bases). Trimming removed 1 base at V and 1 base at J, with 8 bases between. CDR3 length: 14 amino acids. Germline V gene lookup returns CDR1 SGHRS and CDR2 YFSETQ. Here the CDR3 reads CASSLSRGNTEAFF. The CDR3 region has the DNA TGCGCCAGCAGCTTGTCGAGGGGGAACACTGAAGCTTTCTTT.

This chain uses TRBV6-9 with TRBJ1-6; TRBD1 might be the D (6 bases). This CDR3 region has 15 residues. CDR1 and CDR2 from the germline V gene are MNHGY and SVAAGI. Trimming removed 1 base from V and 8 bases from J, with 12 bases in between. CDR3 residues: CASSYFRGRDSPLHF. DNA for the CDR3: TGTGCCAGCAGTTATTTCAGGGGTCGTGATTCACCCCTCCACTTT.

The chain carries TRBV18 and TRBJ1-2; D gene ambiguous. Germline lookup yields CDR1 KGHSH and CDR2 LQKENI. V lost 5 bases to trimming and J lost 8 bases, with 21 bases between them. This CDR3 comprises 15 residues. CDR3 residues: CASSSPVLSGGGYTF. The CDR3 DNA reads as TGTGCCAGCTCATCCCCTGTGTTGTCCGGAGGCGGCTACACCTTC.

The genes are TRBV2 and TRBJ1-6; the D gene is possibly TRBD1 (5 bases). The germline V gene encodes CDR1 SNHLY and CDR2 FYNNEI. V shed 1 base and J shed 9 bases, with 13 bases lying between them. The CDR3 totals 15 residues. The CDR3 here is CASSEGGQGGSPLHF. The DNA of the CDR3 is TGTGCCAGCAGTGAAGGGGGCCAGGGAGGTTCACCCCTCCACTTT. Supplemented by reference TRBV2 and TRBJ1-6, the full variable domain reads EPEVTQTPSHQVTQMGQEVILRCVPISNHLYFYWYRQILGQKVEFLVSFYNNEISEKSEIFDDQFSVERPDGSNFTLKIRSTKLEDSAMYFCASSEGGQGGSPLHFGNGTRLTVT.

This clonotype was recorded at least ten times. The chain combines TRBV20-1 with TRBJ2-6, with D unresolved. Germline-derived CDR1 and CDR2 are DFQATT and SNEGSKA (reference sequence). With 2 bases removed from V and 5 bases from J, the gap between germline ends came to 7 bases. The CDR3 is 13 residues long. Here the CDR3 DNA reads TGCAGTGCTAGAACGGTCCGGGCCAACGTCCTGACTTTC. This translates into CSARTVRANVLTF.

The gene calls are TRBV20-1 and TRBJ2-1; 9 bases line up with TRBD2. J gave up 6 bases and V 1 base, and 7 bases lay outside the gene matches. CDR3 length: 15 amino acids. Per the germline V gene, CDR1 is DFQATT and CDR2 is SNEGSKA (reference sequence). CDR3 sequence reads: CSARAAGGPSNEQFF. The CDR3 DNA is TGCAGTGCTAGAGCGGCGGGGGGGCCGTCCAATGAGCAGTTCTTC.

This clonotype came up many times. This rearrangement joins TRBV4-1 to TRBJ2-5; 11 bases align to TRBD2. Germline trimming cut 1 base from V and 6 bases from J; bases unmatched to any gene: 10. Germline V CDR1 and CDR2: MGHRA, YSYEKL. The CDR3 length is 17 residues. CDR3 coding DNA: TGCGCCAGCAGCCAAGTCGTAACTAGCGGGAGTGGAAAGACCCAGTACTTC. It specifies CASSQVVTSGSGKTQYF.

A few counts support this clonotype. The chain carries TRBV5-1 and TRBJ2-1; 8 nucleotides align to TRBD2. Unmatched junction bases numbered 3, after V lost 4 bases and J lost 0 bases. CDR1 SGHRS and CDR2 YFSETQ come from the germline V gene. The CDR3 contains 15 residues. This CDR3 is CASSISGASYNEQFF. CDR3 nucleotide sequence: TGCGCCAGCAGCATTAGCGGGGCCTCCTACAATGAGCAGTTCTTC.

This chain uses TRBV20-1 with TRBJ2-1; TRBD2 matches at 15 bases. Trimming took 3 bases from V and 7 from J; bases not matched to a gene: 7. The CDR3 consists of 16 residues. Germline CDR1 reads DFQATT; CDR2 reads SNEGSKA (reference sequence). The CDR3 sequence is CSASGLAGGPFNEQFF. In DNA form, the CDR3 reads TGCAGTGCTAGCGGACTAGCGGGAGGGCCCTTTAATGAGCAGTTCTTC.

By share of the sample, this clonotype is medium-sized. V usage is TRBV6-5 and J usage is TRBJ2-1; D is unclear. The ends were cut back, 5 bases at V and 0 bases at J, with 11 bases in the middle. The germline gives CDR1 MNHEY, CDR2 SVGAGI. CDR3 size: 15 residues. This CDR3 is CASSEWRDSYNEQFF. The CDR3 nucleotides are TGTGCCAGCAGTGAATGGAGAGACTCCTACAATGAGCAGTTCTTC.

This clonotype was observed at least ten times. This sequence joins TRBV28 and TRBJ2-7; tentative D call: TRBD2 (6 bases). The CDR3 has 14 residues. V gave up 4 bases and J gave up 4 bases, with 14 bases separating them. Germline V gives CDR1 MDHEN, CDR2 SYDVKM. The CDR3: CASSSAGPNYEQYF. The DNA for the CDR3 is TGTGCCAGCAGTTCGGCGGGACCGAATTACGAGCAGTACTTC.

This clonotype appeared many times. This sequence joins TRBV7-8 and TRBJ2-7, with 9 bases aligning to TRBD1. CDR1 and CDR2 (germline): SGHVS, FQNEAQ. The CDR3 covers 16 residues. The J segment lost 5 bases and the V segment lost 5 bases, leaving 13 bases of the junction unmatched. Here the CDR3 reads CASSGHSGQGLDEQYF. CDR3 bases: TGTGCCAGCAGCGGACACTCGGGACAGGGATTGGACGAGCAGTACTTC.

This clonotype appeared many times. The chain combines TRBV6-6 with TRBJ2-3, with a possible D match to TRBD1 (5 bases). Germline CDR1 and CDR2: MNHNY and SVGAGI (reference sequence). V lost 2 bases and J 3 bases, leaving 12 bases between the germline ends. This CDR3 region has 15 residues. The CDR3, as DNA: TGTGCCAGCAGTTACCGGCAGGGTGGTACAGATACGCAGTATTTT. This encodes CASSYRQGGTDTQYF.

This clonotype was counted ten times or more. The chain combines TRBV6-5 with TRBJ2-7, with 10 bases identical to TRBD1. This CDR3 region has 17 residues. Unmatched junction bases numbered 8, after V lost 0 bases and J lost 3 bases. The germline CDR1 and CDR2 sequences are MNHEY and SVGAGI. The CDR3 here is CASSYSAGQGTLYEQYF. The DNA for the CDR3 is TGTGCCAGCAGTTACTCAGCGGGACAGGGGACCCTCTACGAGCAGTACTTC.

Concerning this clonotype itself: This likely stems from a read error, as it lies one base from a far larger clone. J is TRBJ2-4 and V is TRBV4-3, with 7 bases identical to TRBD1. The V gene end was trimmed by 1 base and the J gene end by 3 bases; junction bases not matched to a gene: 12. The germline V gene encodes CDR1 LGHNA and CDR2 YSLEER. CDR3 length: 18 amino acids. CDR3 sequence (DNA): TGCGCCAGCAGCCAAGGGGCACAGGGGATGAAGGGCAAAAACATTCAGTACTTC. Amino acid sequence: CASSQGAQGMKGKNIQYF.

This clonotype was found many times. V and J are TRBV14 and TRBJ2-5; TRBD2 aligns across 7 bases. This CDR3 region has 17 residues. Losses at the gene ends were 1 base for V and 3 bases for J; bases not matched to a gene: 11. The V gene's germline CDR1 is SGHDN and CDR2 FVKESK. The CDR3 DNA follows: TGTGCCAGCAGCCAAGGGTGGTCTAGCGGATATAAAGAGACCCAGTACTTC. Its translation: CASSQGWSSGYKETQYF.

This clonotype appeared many times. This chain links TRBV2 with TRBJ2-2; 9 bases fit TRBD2. The junction had 13 bases not matched to a gene; V was cut back by 9 bases and J by 8 bases. The CDR3 is 15 amino acids. Germline CDR1 and CDR2: SNHLY and FYNNEI. The CDR3 DNA sequence: TGTGCCAGTTGGCCGGGACTAGCCGCCGGGGGGGAGCTGTTTTTT. It codes for CASWPGLAAGGELFF. Full variable domain (rest looked up from reference TRBV2 and TRBJ2-2): EPEVTQTPSHQVTQMGQEVILRCVPISNHLYFYWYRQILGQKVEFLVSFYNNEISEKSEIFDDQFSVERPDGSNFTLKIRSTKLEDSAMYFCASWPGLAAGGELFFGEGSRLTVL.

In this sample, this clonotype turned up many times. This sequence joins TRBV4-3 and TRBJ2-7; D remains unclear. The germline V gene has CDR1 LGHNA and CDR2 YSLEER. The length of the CDR3 is 13 residues. V lost 0 bases to trimming and J lost 0 bases, with 3 bases between them. CDR3 nucleotide sequence: TGCGCCAGCAGCCAAGACTCCTCCTACGAGCAGTACTTC. Its translation: CASSQDSSYEQYF.

Many counts were recorded for this clonotype. The V call is TRBV19, the J call TRBJ2-7; weak D call: TRBD2 (5 bases). Germline CDR1 and CDR2: LNHDA and SQIVND (reference sequence). The V and J ends lost 5 bases and 2 bases respectively, with 13 bases between them. CDR3 length equals 14 residues. CDR3 sequence reads: CASSGEGGTYEQYF. CDR3 nucleotides: TGTGCCAGTAGTGGAGAGGGCGGAACCTACGAGCAGTACTTC.

This clonotype is medium-sized. The rearrangement uses TRBV5-1 and TRBJ1-1; TRBD1 matches at 11 bases. V lost 3 bases and J lost 0; bases outside the gene matches: 10. This CDR3 has 18 residues. Per germline, CDR1 SGHRS and CDR2 YFSETQ. CDR3 sequence: CASSYGQGARQLNTEAFF. In DNA, the CDR3 is TGCGCCAGCAGCTACGGACAGGGGGCTAGACAGCTGAACACTGAAGCTTTCTTT.

A few counts support this clonotype. V usage is TRBV5-1 and J usage is TRBJ1-2, with no clear D. The CDR3 has 14 amino acids. V lost 0 bases, J lost 7 bases, and 13 bases lay in between. The V gene's germline CDR1 is SGHRS and CDR2 YFSETQ. CDR3 nucleotide sequence: TGCGCCAGCAGCTTGGAAAAGGCGAGAGGTGGCTACACCTTC. Its translation is CASSLEKARGGYTF.